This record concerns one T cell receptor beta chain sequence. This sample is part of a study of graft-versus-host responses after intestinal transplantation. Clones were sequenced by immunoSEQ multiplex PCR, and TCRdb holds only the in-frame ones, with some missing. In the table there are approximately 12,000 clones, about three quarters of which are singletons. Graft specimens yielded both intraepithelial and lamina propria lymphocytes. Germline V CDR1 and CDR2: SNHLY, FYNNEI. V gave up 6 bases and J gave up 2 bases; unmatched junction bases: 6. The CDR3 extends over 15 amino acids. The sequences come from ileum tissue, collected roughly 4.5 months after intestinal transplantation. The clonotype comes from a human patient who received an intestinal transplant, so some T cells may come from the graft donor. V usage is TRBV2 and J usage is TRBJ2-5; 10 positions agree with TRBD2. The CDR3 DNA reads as TGTGCCAGCAGGGGAGCGGGGGGGCGTCAAGAGACCCAGTACTTC. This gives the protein CASRGAGGRQETQYF.